The 25 T cell receptor beta chains below come from one sample, sequenced in a study of cytomegalovirus exposure and HLA in healthy donors. The PCR had 60 Vbeta and 13 Jbeta primers. Assay used: immunoSEQ multiplex PCR; TCRdb lists only in-frame clones, some missing. This table holds 150,000 to 170,000 clones, less than 80% found once. The sample was PBMCs. The receptor set was obtained from a man aged 25 to 45 in good health and CMV-seronegative.

This clone was detected once. Its ends do not fully match the called genes, so a read error is possible. The chain recombines TRBV19 with TRBJ1-5; maybe TRBD1 (5 bases). Germline lookup yields CDR1 LNHDA and CDR2 SQIVND (reference sequence). CDR3 length equals 14 residues. The CDR3 DNA is TGTGCCAGTAGTCCCTCGGGGCGGGATCAGCCCCAGAATTTT. Translating gives CASSPSGRDQPQNF. The full variable domain, in which reference TRBV19 and TRBJ1-5 provide the parts outside the CDR3, is DGGITQSPKYLFRKEGQNVTLSCEQNLNHDAMYWYRQDPGQGLRLIYYSQIVNDFQKGDIAEGYSVSREKKESFPLTVTSAQKNPTAFYLCASSPSGRDQPQNFGDGTRLSIL.

This CDR3 is CAWSLPGQGKKLFF. CDR3 sequence (DNA): TGTGCCTGGAGTTTACCGGGACAAGGGAAAAAACTGTTTTTT. This chain connects TRBV30 to TRBJ1-4; tentative D call: TRBD1 (6 bases). V lost 2 bases, J lost 9 bases, and 16 bases lay in between. The germline gives CDR1 GTSNPN, CDR2 SVGIG (reference sequence). The length of the CDR3 is 14 residues.

The chain joins TRBV6-6 to TRBJ1-5; D call uncertain. Trimming removed 5 bases from V and 6 bases from J, with 8 bases in between. The V gene's germline CDR1 is MNHNY and CDR2 SVGAGI (reference sequence). The CDR3 consists of 12 residues. The CDR3 DNA follows: TGTGCCAGCAGTCTCACACCTCAGCCCCAGCATTTT. It codes for CASSLTPQPQHF.

This clone was counted between two and nine times. The chain recombines TRBV7-2 with TRBJ2-1; D is possibly TRBD2 (6 bases). The CDR3 spans 16 residues. Trimming cost V 1 base and J 0 bases, with 10 bases left between them. Germline values: CDR1 SGHTA, CDR2 FQGNSA. CDR3 sequence reads: CASSLVAGSSYNEQFF. CDR3 nucleotides: TGTGCCAGCAGCTTAGTTGCGGGGAGCTCCTACAATGAGCAGTTCTTC.

The chain carries TRBV7-2 and TRBJ2-2; perhaps TRBD2 as D (6 bases). The V end lost 2 bases, the J end lost 7 bases, and 8 bases lay between the germline ends. The CDR3 extends over 13 amino acids. Germline assignment: CDR1 SGHTA and CDR2 FQGNSA. The CDR3 loop is CASSLQGGGELFF. The CDR3, as DNA: TGTGCCAGCAGCTTACAGGGAGGCGGGGAGCTGTTTTTT.

This clone was seen just once. The chain employs TRBV15 and TRBJ2-1; a weak D match, TRBD2 (6 bases). Trimming stripped 1 base from V and 7 bases from J, with 17 bases between. The CDR3 length is 16 residues. Germline-derived CDR1 and CDR2 are LNHNV and YYDKDF (reference sequence). CDR3 in amino acids: CATSRGGSGAGNEQFF. The CDR3 coding sequence is TGTGCCACCAGCAGAGGGGGATCCGGGGCGGGGAATGAGCAGTTCTTC.

The J gene is TRBJ2-5, the V gene TRBV29-1, with TRBD1 as a possible D gene (5 bases). CDR1 is SQVTM and CDR2 is ANQGSEA in the germline V gene. Trimming cost V 3 bases and J 2 bases, with 10 bases left between them. The CDR3 covers 13 residues. DNA of the CDR3: TGCAGCGTTGACGAGGCAGGGCAAGAGACCCAGTACTTC. Its translation: CSVDEAGQETQYF.

The rearrangement uses TRBV15 and TRBJ1-4, with TRBD1 matching over 7 bases. Unmatched junction bases numbered 13, after V lost 4 bases and J lost 8 bases. Germline V lookup: CDR1 LNHNV, CDR2 YYDKDF (reference sequence). CDR3 size: 16 residues. CDR3 loop: CATSTVSTGLREKLFF. CDR3 sequence (DNA): TGTGCCACCAGCACCGTTTCGACAGGGTTAAGGGAAAAACTGTTTTTT.

Worth noting for this clone: Distinct nucleotide sequences in the sample also encode this CDR3. The chain employs TRBV7-9 and TRBJ1-1; D is possibly TRBD1 (6 bases). CDR1 is SEHNR, CDR2 FQNEAQ, per germline (reference sequence). The CDR3 contains 14 residues. V was clipped by 0 bases and J by 8 bases, with 13 bases between them. The CDR3 region is CASSLASQGTEAFF. CDR3 nucleotide sequence: TGTGCCAGCAGCTTAGCGTCCCAGGGGACCGAAGCTTTCTTT.

The chain recombines TRBV27 with TRBJ2-7, with 9 bases fitting TRBD1. The junction had 5 bases not matched to a gene; V was cut back by 7 bases and J by 4 bases. Germline V lookup: CDR1 MNHEY, CDR2 SMNVEV (reference sequence). This CDR3 spans 13 amino acids. CDR3: CASNGQGRYEQYF. The CDR3 DNA reads TGTGCCAGCAACGGACAGGGGAGGTACGAGCAGTACTTC.

The rearrangement joins TRBV10-3 to TRBJ2-5, with TRBD2 matching 12 bases. Germline trimming cut 10 bases from V and 2 bases from J; bases unmatched to any gene: 2. The CDR3 contains 13 residues. The germline gives CDR1 ENHRY, CDR2 SYGVKD. CDR3 nucleotides: TGTGCCACCGGGACTAGCGGGCAAGAGACCCAGTACTTC. Protein: CATGTSGQETQYF.

The rearrangement uses TRBV27 and TRBJ2-1, with D perhaps TRBD2 (5 bases). V was clipped by 5 bases and J by 5 bases, with 16 bases between them. This CDR3 spans 15 amino acids. Per germline, CDR1 MNHEY and CDR2 SMNVEV (reference sequence). DNA of the CDR3: TGTGCCAGCAGTACCGGGATTCAAGCCCACAATGAGCAGTTCTTC. Its translation is CASSTGIQAHNEQFF.

The genes are TRBV7-9 and TRBJ1-6; the match to TRBD1 covers 12 bases. Germline CDR1 and CDR2: SEHNR and FQNEAQ (reference sequence). The CDR3 is 18 amino acids. Germline trimming cut 2 bases from V and 4 bases from J; bases unmatched to any gene: 6. CDR3 residues: CASSLSGGQGAYNSPLHF. In DNA form, the CDR3 reads TGTGCCAGCAGCTTATCTGGGGGACAGGGGGCGTATAATTCACCCCTCCACTTT.

CDR3 nucleotide sequence: TGTGCCTGGGAAATAGCGGGGAGCCACGAGCAGTACTTC. Translating gives CAWEIAGSHEQYF. The chain employs TRBV30 and TRBJ2-5; 8 nucleotides line up with TRBD2. Matching the DNA end better, TRBJ2-7 makes the J call doubtful. CDR3 length: 13 residues. Germline V lookup: CDR1 GTSNPN, CDR2 SVGIG (reference sequence).

The chain combines TRBV19 with TRBJ2-5; D is perhaps TRBD2 (5 bases). From germline, CDR1 is LNHDA and CDR2 SQIVND (reference sequence). The CDR3 is 12 residues long. V lost 6 bases and J 4 bases, leaving 9 bases between the germline ends. CDR3 DNA sequence: TGTGCCAGTAGCAGCAGCGGAGAGACCCAGTACTTC. Translating it yields CASSSSGETQYF.

As DNA, the CDR3 is TGCAGCGTCAAAAACCCAGTGAGGGAGGGTACTGAAGCTTTCTTT. Its protein product is CSVKNPVREGTEAFF. This chain uses TRBV29-1 with TRBJ1-1; D unclear. The CDR3 has 15 residues. Per the germline V gene, CDR1 is SQVTM and CDR2 is ANQGSEA. Trimming pared 6 bases from V and 5 bases from J, leaving 22 bases between.

V is TRBV7-2 and J is TRBJ1-1; D is undetermined. Per the germline V gene, CDR1 is SGHTA and CDR2 is FQGNSA. The CDR3 contains 14 residues. The ends were cut back, 2 bases at V and 2 bases at J, with 9 bases in the middle. The CDR3 is CASSLSPLNTEAFF. CDR3 sequence (DNA): TGTGCCAGCAGCTTATCCCCTCTTAACACTGAAGCTTTCTTT. Together with reference TRBV7-2 and TRBJ1-1, the CDR3 gives the full variable domain: GAGVSQSPSNKVTEKGKDVELRCDPISGHTALYWYRQSLGQGLEFLIYFQGNSAPDKSGLPSDRFSAERTGGSVSTLTIQRTQQEDSAVYLCASSLSPLNTEAFFGQGTRLTVV.

This sequence joins TRBV28 and TRBJ1-2; TRBD1 matches at 9 bases. The CDR3 runs 14 residues. J gave up 2 bases and V 5 bases, and 3 bases lay outside the gene matches. CDR1 is MDHEN, CDR2 SYDVKM, per germline. CDR3 bases: TGTGCCAGCAGTGTCGGACAGGGGAACTATGGCTACACCTTC. Translation gives CASSVGQGNYGYTF.

In DNA, the CDR3 is TGTGCCAGCAGGAAAGGGACAGCCAACCTCTACGAGCAGTACTTC. Its translation: CASRKGTANLYEQYF. J is TRBJ2-7 and V is TRBV5-6; 7 bases match TRBD1. Germline-derived CDR1 and CDR2 are SGHDT and YYEEEE. With V trimmed by 5 bases and J by 3 bases, 11 bases remained unmatched. The CDR3 spans 15 residues.

The chain is built from TRBV30 and TRBJ1-1; 10 bases agree with TRBD1. V dropped 7 bases and J dropped 5; count of bases not matched to a gene: 7. This CDR3 is built from 13 residues. Germline values: CDR1 GTSNPN, CDR2 SVGIG (reference sequence). The CDR3 DNA is TGTGCCTCCGCCGACAGGGGGCTTACTGAAGCTTTCTTT. Translating gives CASADRGLTEAFF.

V and J are TRBV30 and TRBJ2-3; D may be TRBD2 (5 bases). Trimming pared 6 bases from V and 6 bases from J, leaving 10 bases between. CDR1 and CDR2 from the germline V gene are GTSNPN and SVGIG (reference sequence). The CDR3 runs 11 residues. The CDR3 here is CACTWEDTQYF. CDR3 DNA sequence: TGTGCCTGCACGTGGGAGGATACGCAGTATTTT.

For the CDR3, the DNA is TGTGCCAGCAGCTTGGAGACAGGGGAAAGTGAGCAGTTCTTC. Its translation is CASSLETGESEQFF. The V call is TRBV5-6, the J call TRBJ2-1; 8 bases are shared with TRBD1. The germline V gene has CDR1 SGHDT and CDR2 YYEEEE. This CDR3 spans 14 amino acids. After removal of 0 bases from V and 9 bases from J, the junction contained 5 bases not matched to a gene.

The chain joins TRBV18 to TRBJ1-2; the D gene is possibly TRBD1 (5 bases). Trimming left V 5 bases short and J 5 bases short, with 21 bases between. The CDR3 totals 16 residues. Germline-derived CDR1 and CDR2 are KGHSH and LQKENI. The CDR3 bases are TGTGCCAGCTCAATTTCTGGGGGGACCGCTTATTATGGCTACACCTTC. Translating gives CASSISGGTAYYGYTF.

This clone was detected a few times. This chain uses TRBV4-1 with TRBJ2-7; no clear D. Germline CDR1 is MGHRA and CDR2 is YSYEKL. This CDR3 contains 13 residues. With 3 bases removed from V and 2 bases from J, the gap between germline ends came to 8 bases. The CDR3 loop is CASSQEDTYEQYF. In DNA, the CDR3 is TGCGCCAGCAGCCAGGAAGACACCTACGAGCAGTACTTC.

The chain employs TRBV6-1 and TRBJ2-1; 12 positions match TRBD2. The CDR3 extends over 15 amino acids. Germline CDR1 is MNHNS and CDR2 is SASEGT. The trim removed 7 bases at V and 3 bases at J, leaving 4 bases unmatched. The CDR3 bases are TGTGCCAGCAAGGCTAGCGGGGGGGGCTACAATGAGCAGTTCTTC. Amino acids: CASKASGGGYNEQFF.